The 13 T cell receptor beta chains listed next were all sequenced from one sample in a study of shared clonotypes between healthy human individuals. Repertoires were generated with immunoSEQ multiplex PCR, while TCRdb's copy carries only in-frame clones and drops some. The sample shows roughly 2 million clones, roughly 95% of them seen only once. Input material: naive CD4+ T cells sorted from blood. Subset indicated: CD45RA+ positively selected. These TCRs come from a man between 18 and 29 years old in good health.

The V gene is TRBV7-9, the J gene TRBJ2-3; 7 nucleotides align to TRBD1. Losses at the gene ends were 8 bases for V and 4 bases for J; bases not matched to a gene: 6. CDR3 length: 13 amino acids. Germline values: CDR1 SEHNR, CDR2 FQNEAQ (reference sequence). In nucleotides, the CDR3 is TGTGCCAGCGTTAGGACAGGAGCAGATACGCAGTATTTT. It codes for CASVRTGADTQYF.

This sequence joins TRBV28 and TRBJ1-2; D gene ambiguous. CDR3 length equals 14 residues. Trimming left V 1 base short and J 6 bases short, with 12 bases between. CDR1 and CDR2 from the germline V gene are MDHEN and SYDVKM. The CDR3 region has the DNA TGTGCCAGCAGTTTATTAGCAGGTCTGGATGGCTACACCTTC. Encoded protein: CASSLLAGLDGYTF.

This clone was seen just once. The CDR3 region is CAWSAGTSGLNEQFF. CDR3 DNA: TGTGCCTGGAGTGCCGGGACTAGCGGGTTAAATGAGCAGTTCTTC. This sequence joins TRBV30 and TRBJ2-1; 12 bases match TRBD2. The CDR3 runs 15 residues. With 1 base clipped from V and 7 bases from J, the junction kept 5 bases outside the gene matches. Germline CDR1 is GTSNPN and CDR2 is SVGIG (reference sequence).

This chain joins TRBV30 and TRBJ1-4, with D unclear. There are 13 residues in the CDR3. The germline V gene encodes CDR1 GTSNPN and CDR2 SVGIG (reference sequence). Trimming removed 1 base from V and 7 bases from J, with 10 bases in between. CDR3 region: CAWSGHKFEKLFF. CDR3 nucleotides: TGTGCCTGGAGTGGACACAAGTTTGAAAAACTGTTTTTT. Combining the CDR3 with reference TRBV30 and TRBJ1-4 gives the whole variable domain SQTIHQWPATLVQPVGSPLSLECTVEGTSNPNLYWYRQAAGRGLQLLFYSVGIGQISSEVPQNLSASRPQDRQFILSSKKLLLSDSGFYLCAWSGHKFEKLFFGSGTQLSVL.

Concerning this clone itself: Other DNA sequences from this sample encode an identical CDR3 as well. The chain recombines TRBV5-1 with TRBJ2-3; TRBD2 matches 12 bases. Trimming at V came to 7 bases and at J to 6 bases, leaving 3 bases not matched to a gene. CDR1 is SGHRS, CDR2 YFSETQ, per germline. The CDR3 covers 13 residues. CDR3: CASRTSGTDTQYF. The CDR3 DNA follows: TGCGCCAGCCGGACTAGCGGGACTGATACGCAGTATTTT.

J is TRBJ1-1 and V is TRBV5-4, with D perhaps matching TRBD1 (6 bases). Germline assignment: CDR1 SGHNT and CDR2 YYREEE (reference sequence). The CDR3 runs to 19 residues. Between the trimmed V and J ends, which lost 4 bases and 0 bases, there was a span of 25 bases. The CDR3 loop reads CASSTGQYRGWGMNTEAFF. Here the CDR3 DNA reads TGTGCCAGCAGCACCGGACAGTATCGGGGCTGGGGAATGAACACTGAAGCTTTCTTT.

V usage is TRBV7-2 and J usage is TRBJ2-7; D perhaps matches TRBD2 (6 bases). Germline V gene sequence: CDR1 SGHTA, CDR2 FQGNSA. The CDR3 extends over 14 amino acids. The V and J ends lost 5 bases and 2 bases respectively, with 13 bases between them. Here the CDR3 DNA reads TGTGCCAGCAGCCCTCAGCGGGCCACCTACGAGCAGTACTTC. This sequence encodes CASSPQRATYEQYF.

V is TRBV6-5 and J is TRBJ1-6; unclear D gene. The CDR3 is 16 amino acids. The germline V and J ends were trimmed by 4 bases and 0 bases, with 10 bases remaining between them. CDR1 is MNHEY, CDR2 SVGAGI, per germline. The CDR3 sequence: CASSLHIFSYNSPLHF. As DNA, the CDR3 is TGTGCCAGCAGTTTACACATCTTCTCCTATAATTCACCCCTCCACTTT.

This clone was recorded only once. The chain is built from TRBV5-6 and TRBJ1-2; TRBD1 might be the D (5 bases). CDR1 is SGHDT, CDR2 YYEEEE, per germline. V was pared by 0 bases and J by 7 bases, with 13 bases between. The CDR3 contains 14 residues. CDR3 DNA: TGTGCCAGCAGCTTGGTGGGGCAGGGTTTTGGCTACACCTTC. Translation: CASSLVGQGFGYTF.

This clone has just a few counts. The chain uses TRBV7-2 and TRBJ1-5; no reliable D call. The germline gives CDR1 SGHTA, CDR2 FQGNSA. This CDR3 has 15 residues. V was trimmed by 5 bases and J by 1 base, leaving 12 bases between them. The CDR3 region is CASSQMAESNQPQHF. For the CDR3, the DNA is TGTGCCAGCAGCCAGATGGCAGAGAGCAATCAGCCCCAGCATTTT.

About this clone itself: The sample holds other DNA sequences that translate to the same CDR3. The chain is built from TRBV19 and TRBJ2-5, with TRBD2 matching over 13 bases. CDR1 and CDR2 from the germline V gene are LNHDA and SQIVND (reference sequence). Trimming removed 6 bases from V and 5 bases from J; junction bases left unmatched: 12. The CDR3 has 17 amino acids. The CDR3 bases are TGTGCCAGTAGCAAGCAGACTAGCGGGAGGCTCTCGGAGACCCAGTACTTC. This sequence encodes CASSKQTSGRLSETQYF.

The chain uses TRBV4-2 and TRBJ2-7; TRBD2 matches at 10 bases. This CDR3 comprises 14 residues. V was clipped by 4 bases and J by 5 bases; unmatched bases: 5. Germline CDR1 is LGHNA and CDR2 is YNFKEQ. This CDR3 is CASSRLAGDDEQYF. Here the CDR3 DNA reads TGTGCCAGCAGCCGGCTAGCGGGGGACGACGAGCAGTACTTC.

The V and J genes are TRBV5-6 and TRBJ1-4; D not certain. CDR3 length: 15 residues. Germline assignment: CDR1 SGHDT and CDR2 YYEEEE. With 2 bases removed from V and 1 base from J, the gap between germline ends came to 9 bases. The CDR3 sequence is CASSFTRGTNEKLFF. The CDR3 DNA reads TGTGCCAGCAGCTTCACCCGGGGAACTAATGAAAAACTGTTTTTT.